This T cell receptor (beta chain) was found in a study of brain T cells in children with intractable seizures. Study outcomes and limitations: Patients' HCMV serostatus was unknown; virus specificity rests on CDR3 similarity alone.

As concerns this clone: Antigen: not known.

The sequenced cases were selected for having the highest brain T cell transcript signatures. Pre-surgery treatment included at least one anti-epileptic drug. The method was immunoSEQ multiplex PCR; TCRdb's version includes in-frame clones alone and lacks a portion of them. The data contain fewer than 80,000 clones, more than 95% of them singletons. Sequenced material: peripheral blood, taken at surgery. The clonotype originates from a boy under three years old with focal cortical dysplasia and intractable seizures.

CDR3 DNA sequence: TGCGCCAGCAGCCGGCGGTTTACCTCCTACAATGAGCAGTTCTTC. Translating gives CASSRRFTSYNEQFF. The genes are TRBV4-3 and TRBJ2-1, with D uncertain. The CDR3 spans 15 residues. V was pared by 4 bases and J by 0 bases, with 10 bases between. Germline V lookup: CDR1 LGHNA, CDR2 YSLEER.